A single sample gave rise to the 25 T cell receptor beta chains below, sequenced in a study of beta chain features in type 1 diabetes. The authors reverse transcribed all of the isolated RNA, so sequencing captured expressed TCRB transcripts. Repertoires were generated with immunoSEQ multiplex PCR, while TCRdb's copy carries only in-frame clones and drops some. The sample includes 300,000 to 400,000 clones, 11% of them seen just once. Sequencing was performed on naive CD4+ T cells from blood. The receptors derive from a young woman in good health.

V gene TRBV4-2 combines with J gene TRBJ2-3, with 15 bases identical to TRBD2. J lost 7 bases, V lost 0 bases, and 8 bases had no gene match. The CDR3 sequence is 18 residues long. CDR1 LGHNA and CDR2 YNFKEQ come from the germline V gene. The CDR3 here is CASSQDPGTSGRLNTQYF. The CDR3 coding sequence is TGTGCCAGCAGCCAAGATCCCGGGACTAGCGGGAGGTTAAATACGCAGTATTTT.

This clone showed up just a few times. The genes are TRBV5-1 and TRBJ2-2; a possible D gene is TRBD2 (6 bases). The CDR3 covers 16 residues. Germline values: CDR1 SGHRS, CDR2 YFSETQ. V lost 4 bases to trimming and J lost 0 bases, with 13 bases between them. As DNA, the CDR3 is TGCGCCAGCAGCAGCTCCGGGAGCCCGAACACCGGGGAGCTGTTTTTT. It translates to CASSSSGSPNTGELFF. The full variable domain, rest sourced from reference TRBV5-1 and TRBJ2-2, is KAGVTQTPRYLIKTRGQQVTLSCSPISGHRSVSWYQQTPGQGLQFLFEYFSETQRNKGNFPGRFSGRQFSNSRSEMNVSTLELGDSALYLCASSSSGSPNTGELFFGEGSRLTVL.

This chain joins TRBV7-9 and TRBJ1-2; 7 positions agree with TRBD1. CDR3 length: 14 amino acids. The germline CDR1 and CDR2 sequences are SEHNR and FQNEAQ (reference sequence). The junction had 4 bases not matched to a gene; V was cut back by 5 bases and J by 1 base. CDR3 nucleotides: TGTGCCAGCAGCCCTGGACAGGATAACTATGGCTACACCTTC. This gives the protein CASSPGQDNYGYTF.

V and J are TRBV7-3 and TRBJ2-1, with a tentative D call TRBD2 (6 bases). The length of the CDR3 is 16 residues. CDR1 SGHTA and CDR2 FQGTGA come from the germline V gene. Between the trimmed V and J ends, which lost 5 bases and 4 bases, there was a span of 18 bases. CDR3 nucleotides: TGTGCCAGCAGCCCCACGGGCGGGACCGATTACAATGAGCAGTTCTTC. It yields the protein CASSPTGGTDYNEQFF. Full variable domain (outside the CDR3, taken from reference TRBV7-3 and TRBJ2-1): GAGVSQTPSNKVTEKGKYVELRCDPISGHTALYWYRQSLGQGPEFLIYFQGTGAADDSGLPNDRFFAVRPEGSVSTLKIQRTERGDSAVYLCASSPTGGTDYNEQFFGPGTRLTVL.

The chain has TRBV5-1 and TRBJ2-1; 7 bases agree with TRBD1. This CDR3 has 17 residues. V lost 6 bases to trimming and J lost 9 bases; unmatched junction nucleotides: 21. Germline-derived CDR1 and CDR2 are SGHRS and YFSETQ. CDR3 in amino acids: CASNYNLQGLGYTEQFF. The CDR3 bases are TGCGCCAGCAACTACAACTTACAGGGGTTAGGGTATACTGAGCAGTTCTTC.

Note on this clone: In the same sample, other DNA sequences code for this CDR3. The chain joins TRBV9 to TRBJ2-1; 11 nucleotides align to TRBD2. Losses at the gene ends were 0 bases for V and 4 bases for J; bases not matched to a gene: 3. CDR1 is SGDLS and CDR2 is YYNGEE in the germline V gene. This CDR3 comprises 16 residues. CDR3 protein: CASSVGGTSGYNEQFF. The CDR3 DNA sequence: TGTGCCAGCAGCGTAGGAGGGACTAGCGGTTACAATGAGCAGTTCTTC. Full variable domain (missing parts from reference TRBV9 and TRBJ2-1): DSGVTQTPKHLITATGQRVTLRCSPRSGDLSVYWYQQSLDQGLQFLIQYYNGEERAKGNILERFSAQQFPDLHSELNLSSLELGDSALYFCASSVGGTSGYNEQFFGPGTRLTVL.

There are a few counts of this clone. The chain links TRBV27 to TRBJ2-2; D is unresolved. Germline CDR1 is MNHEY and CDR2 is SMNVEV (reference sequence). Trimming took off 4 bases at V and 6 bases at J, with 15 bases between the two ends. The CDR3 is 15 residues long. CDR3: CASSSNLQIPGELFF. For the CDR3, the DNA is TGTGCCAGCAGTTCCAACCTCCAGATCCCCGGGGAGCTGTTTTTT.

The V call is TRBV7-3, the J call TRBJ2-2; TRBD1 agrees at 10 bases. Germline CDR1 SGHTA, CDR2 FQGTGA. V was clipped by 4 bases and J by 4 bases; unmatched bases: 3. CDR3 length: 15 residues. The CDR3 spells CASSSGTGVTGELFF. Written as DNA, the CDR3 is TGTGCCAGCAGCTCCGGGACAGGGGTCACCGGGGAGCTGTTTTTT.

V is TRBV30 and J is TRBJ1-4; tentatively, D is TRBD1 (6 bases). The CDR3 covers 13 residues. Germline lookup yields CDR1 GTSNPN and CDR2 SVGIG (reference sequence). With 2 bases removed from V and 12 bases from J, the gap between germline ends came to 16 bases. CDR3 nucleotide sequence: TGTGCCTGGAGTAAAACAGGGTTTAAGGAACTGTTTTTT. Translation: CAWSKTGFKELFF.

The chain carries TRBV9 and TRBJ2-1; TRBD1 agrees at 10 bases. Looked up from germline, CDR1 is SGDLS and CDR2 is YYNGEE. V trimming: 3 bases; J trimming: 2 bases; junction bases outside the gene matches: 11. This CDR3 comprises 18 residues. The CDR3 bases are TGTGCCAGCAGCGCGGGGACGGGGACAGGGGCGACCTACAATGAGCAGTTCTTC. It specifies CASSAGTGTGATYNEQFF.

This clone was seen only a few times. This chain links TRBV7-2 with TRBJ1-5; 9 positions agree with TRBD1. Germline V lookup: CDR1 SGHTA, CDR2 FQGNSA. The CDR3 covers 13 residues. V trimming: 6 bases; J trimming: 4 bases; junction bases outside the gene matches: 1. The CDR3 here is CASRGQGNQPQHF. For the CDR3, the DNA is TGTGCCAGCAGGGGACAGGGTAATCAGCCCCAGCATTTT.

The chain couples TRBV25-1 to TRBJ2-7, with TRBD1 matching 8 bases. The CDR3 sequence is 15 residues long. V lost 5 bases to trimming and J lost 5 bases; unmatched junction nucleotides: 11. The germline V gene encodes CDR1 MGHDK and CDR2 SYGVNS. The CDR3 sequence is CASSLGGTGAHEQYF. The CDR3 coding sequence is TGTGCCAGCAGTCTGGGCGGGACAGGCGCTCACGAGCAGTACTTC.

A few counts support this clone. The chain is built from TRBV13 and TRBJ2-4; tentatively, D is TRBD1 (6 bases). CDR3 length equals 14 residues. Per germline, CDR1 PRHDT and CDR2 FYEKMQ (reference sequence). Trimming pared 6 bases from V and 7 bases from J, leaving 16 bases between. CDR3 protein: CASSRAKGGNIQYF. In DNA form, the CDR3 reads TGTGCCAGCAGTCGAGCTAAAGGGGGTAACATTCAGTACTTC.

CDR3 sequence (DNA): TGCGCCAGCAGCTTACAAACTAGCATAGAGACCCAGTACTTC. It specifies CASSLQTSIETQYF. This sequence joins TRBV5-1 and TRBJ2-5, with D possibly TRBD2 on 6 matching bases. CDR1 and CDR2 (germline): SGHRS, YFSETQ. The CDR3 consists of 14 residues. V dropped 2 bases and J dropped 4 bases, with 12 bases sitting between them.

The genes are TRBV5-1 and TRBJ2-6; D remains ambiguous. Germline V gene sequence: CDR1 SGHRS, CDR2 YFSETQ. Trimming removed 4 bases from V and 4 bases from J, with 6 bases in between. The CDR3 totals 13 residues. CDR3: CASSPPGANVLTF. CDR3 sequence (DNA): TGCGCCAGCAGCCCCCCGGGGGCCAACGTCCTGACTTTC.

This clone was counted between two and nine times. The chain carries TRBV5-4 and TRBJ1-2; 8 nucleotides align to TRBD1. Germline V gives CDR1 SGHNT, CDR2 YYREEE (reference sequence). Losses at the gene ends were 3 bases for V and 9 bases for J; bases not matched to a gene: 10. The CDR3 totals 14 residues. The DNA of the CDR3 is TGTGCCAGCAGCTACGGAGACAGGGGTTTTCGCTACACCTTC. Translation gives CASSYGDRGFRYTF.

The J gene is TRBJ1-2, the V gene TRBV5-6, with a possible D match to TRBD1 (6 bases). The CDR3 sequence is 15 residues long. Trimming removed 2 bases from V and 4 bases from J, with 15 bases in between. Germline lookup yields CDR1 SGHDT and CDR2 YYEEEE. The CDR3 DNA follows: TGTGCCAGCAGCTTCTGGACAGTCCGCATCTATGGCTACACCTTC. It is translated as CASSFWTVRIYGYTF. The full variable domain, completed using reference TRBV5-6 and TRBJ1-2, is DAGVTQSPTHLIKTRGQQVTLRCSPKSGHDTVSWYQQALGQGPQFIFQYYEEEERQRGNFPDRFSGHQFPNYSSELNVNALLLGDSALYLCASSFWTVRIYGYTFGSGTRLTVV.

In its sample, this clone was seen a few times. J is TRBJ2-6 and V is TRBV6-7; possible D gene TRBD1, 6 bases. TRBV6-7 is annotated as an ORF whose role is uncertain. There are 17 residues in the CDR3. The V end lost 5 bases, the J end lost 4 bases, and 18 bases lay between the germline ends. CDR3 DNA sequence: TGTGCCAGCAGTGGGGACAACCCTACTCTGGGGGCCAACGTCCTGACTTTC. The encoded protein is CASSGDNPTLGANVLTF.

The V and J genes are TRBV28 and TRBJ2-1; D perhaps matches TRBD2 (6 bases). V lost 7 bases and J 5 bases, leaving 12 bases between the germline ends. This CDR3 spans 13 amino acids. Germline V gives CDR1 MDHEN, CDR2 SYDVKM. CDR3 sequence: CASIMGGNNEQFF. DNA of the CDR3: TGTGCCAGCATAATGGGCGGGAACAATGAGCAGTTCTTC.

The V gene is TRBV9, the J gene TRBJ2-5, with 7 nucleotides matching TRBD1. Germline loops: CDR1 SGDLS, CDR2 YYNGEE. This CDR3 spans 14 amino acids. V was clipped by 3 bases and J by 4 bases; unmatched bases: 6. CDR3 sequence reads: CASSETGSLETQYF. CDR3 coding DNA: TGTGCCAGCAGCGAGACAGGGTCTCTAGAGACCCAGTACTTC.

This clone has only a few counts. This rearrangement joins TRBV19 to TRBJ2-1; TRBD1 agrees at 8 bases. In germline, CDR1 is LNHDA, CDR2 SQIVND (reference sequence). After removal of 4 bases from V and 9 bases from J, the junction contained 8 bases not matched to a gene. The CDR3 extends over 14 amino acids. Here the CDR3 reads CASSNSWTGTEQFF. The CDR3 bases are TGTGCCAGTAGTAACTCATGGACAGGGACTGAGCAGTTCTTC.

The J gene is TRBJ1-5, the V gene TRBV28, with 9 bases that match TRBD1. Per germline, CDR1 MDHEN and CDR2 SYDVKM. After removal of 5 bases from V and 5 bases from J, the junction contained 7 bases not matched to a gene. The CDR3 is 15 amino acids. Here the CDR3 DNA reads TGTGCCAGCAGTAAACCGGGACAGGGAGATCAGCCCCAGCATTTT. Amino acids: CASSKPGQGDQPQHF.

In DNA form, the CDR3 reads TGCGCCAGCAGCTTGATTGGGGACAGCAACTACGAGCAGTACTTC. This codes for CASSLIGDSNYEQYF. V usage is TRBV5-1 and J usage is TRBJ2-7; 7 nucleotides match TRBD1. Trimming cost V 1 base and J 3 bases; bases outside gene matches: 7. This CDR3 region has 15 residues. Germline V gene lookup returns CDR1 SGHRS and CDR2 YFSETQ.

V gene TRBV27 combines with J gene TRBJ2-1, with 10 nucleotides matching TRBD2. Germline V gives CDR1 MNHEY, CDR2 SMNVEV (reference sequence). V was clipped by 1 base and J by 5 bases; unmatched bases: 8. The CDR3 consists of 17 residues. The CDR3 DNA sequence: TGTGCCAGCAGTTTATGGCTTGGACTAGCGGCCGACAATGAGCAGTTCTTC. It translates to CASSLWLGLAADNEQFF.

The rearrangement links TRBV9 to TRBJ2-5; 8 nucleotides match TRBD1. From germline, CDR1 is SGDLS and CDR2 YYNGEE. The CDR3 contains 14 residues. Trimming removed 0 bases from V and 5 bases from J; junction bases left unmatched: 3. CDR3 in DNA: TGTGCCAGCAGCGTAGTGGGACAGGCTGAGACCCAGTACTTC. Its protein product is CASSVVGQAETQYF.